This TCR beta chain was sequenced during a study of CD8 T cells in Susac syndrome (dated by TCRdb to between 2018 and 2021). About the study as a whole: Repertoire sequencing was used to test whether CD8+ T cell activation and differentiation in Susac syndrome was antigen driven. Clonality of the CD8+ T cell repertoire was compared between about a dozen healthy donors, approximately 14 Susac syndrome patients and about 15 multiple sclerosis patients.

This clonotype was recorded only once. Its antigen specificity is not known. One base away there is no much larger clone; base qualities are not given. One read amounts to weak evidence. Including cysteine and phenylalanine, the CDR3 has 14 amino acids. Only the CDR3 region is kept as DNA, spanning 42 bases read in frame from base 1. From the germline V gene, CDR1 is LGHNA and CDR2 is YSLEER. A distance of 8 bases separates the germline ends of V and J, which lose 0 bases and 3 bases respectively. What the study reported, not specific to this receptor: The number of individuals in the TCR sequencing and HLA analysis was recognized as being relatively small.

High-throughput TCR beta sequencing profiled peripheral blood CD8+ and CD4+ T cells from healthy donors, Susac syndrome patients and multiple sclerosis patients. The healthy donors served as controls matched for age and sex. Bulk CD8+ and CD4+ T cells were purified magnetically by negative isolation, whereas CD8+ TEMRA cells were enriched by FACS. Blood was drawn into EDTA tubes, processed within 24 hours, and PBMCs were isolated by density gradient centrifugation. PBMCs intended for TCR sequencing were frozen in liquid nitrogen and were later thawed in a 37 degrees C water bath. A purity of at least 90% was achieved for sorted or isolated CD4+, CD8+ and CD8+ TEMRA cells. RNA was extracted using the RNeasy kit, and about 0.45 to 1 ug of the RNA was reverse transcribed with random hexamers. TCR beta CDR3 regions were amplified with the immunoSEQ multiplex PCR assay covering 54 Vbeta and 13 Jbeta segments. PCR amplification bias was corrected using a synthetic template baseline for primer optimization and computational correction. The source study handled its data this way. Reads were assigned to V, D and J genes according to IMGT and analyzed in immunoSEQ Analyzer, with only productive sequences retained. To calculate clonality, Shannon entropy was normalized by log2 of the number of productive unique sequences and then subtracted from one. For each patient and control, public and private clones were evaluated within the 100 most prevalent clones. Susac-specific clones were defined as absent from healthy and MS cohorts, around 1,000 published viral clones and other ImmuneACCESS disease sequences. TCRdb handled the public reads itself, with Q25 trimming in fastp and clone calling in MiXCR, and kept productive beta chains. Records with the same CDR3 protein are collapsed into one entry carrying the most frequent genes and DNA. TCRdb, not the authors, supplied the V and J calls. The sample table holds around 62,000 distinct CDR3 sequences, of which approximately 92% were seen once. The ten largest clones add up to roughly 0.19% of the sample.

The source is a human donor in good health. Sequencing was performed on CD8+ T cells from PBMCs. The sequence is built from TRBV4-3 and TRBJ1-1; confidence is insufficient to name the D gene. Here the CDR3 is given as CASSQEGSDTEAFF. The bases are TGCGCCAGCAGCCAAGAGGGGTCGGACACTGAAGCTTTCTTT.